This T cell receptor beta chain came from a study of the immune and genomic landscape of osteosarcoma. In the study overall: Patients were about 60% male; roughly 80% had localized disease.

General observations from the study: Roughly five repertoires, each under 100 clonotypes, were dominated by one hyperexpanded clone.

Germline lookup yields CDR1 SNHLY and CDR2 FYNNEI. Trimming at V came to 4 bases and at J to 6 bases, leaving 6 bases not matched to a gene. The length of the CDR3 is 14 residues. A note on this clone: What it binds is not known.

The post-treatment osteosarcoma tumors were primary, local recurrence or metastasis specimens from poor-prognosis patients. Libraries were prepared by immunoSEQ multiplex PCR; TCRdb keeps only in-frame clonotypes and omits some of them. The table has about 1,300 clones, around 70% seen once. J is TRBJ1-5 and V is TRBV2; TRBD1 agrees at 7 bases. The sequence came from a man in his late teens or twenties with osteosarcoma. Sequencing input: tumor tissue from a local recurrence in the skull. The CDR3 nucleotides are TGTGCCAGCAGTGGACAGGGAGGGGGTCAGCCCCAGCATTTT. It codes for CASSGQGGGQPQHF.